These T cell receptor beta chains were read from a single sample in a study of blood T cell repertoires in COVID-19. Produced via immunoSEQ multiplex PCR; TCRdb's table is partial and in-frame only. This table has 200,000 to 250,000 clones, approximately 82% appearing once. Material for sequencing was peripheral blood. These TCRs come from a man aged 30 to 45 who had recovered from COVID-19. Each CDR3 is given with its conserved first and last residue. The D gene is left open where the match is weak. Expanded clones are given a class, and other clones once, few, many or no size at all.

j_gene: TRBJ1-2; v_gene: TRBV2; d_gene: TRBD1; abundance: few; CDR3nt: TGTGCCAGCAGTGAAGTCGGGACAGGGGGCGGGAGAGACTATGGCTACACCTTC; CDR3aa: CASSEVGTGGGRDYGYTF
j_gene: TRBJ2-5; v_gene: TRBV28; d_gene: NA; abundance: NA; CDR3nt: TGTGCCAGCAGCTTAATGGGGAGTTCGGGTTTGGAGACCCAGTACTTC; CDR3aa: CASSLMGSSGLETQYF
j_gene: TRBJ1-1; v_gene: TRBV14; d_gene: NA; abundance: NA; CDR3nt: TGTGCCAGCAGCCCGACAGTGGCTCGGTCGGCGAACACTGAAGCTTTCTTT; CDR3aa: CASSPTVARSANTEAFF
j_gene: TRBJ2-2; v_gene: TRBV14; d_gene: TRBD1; abundance: NA; CDR3nt: TGTGCCAGCAGCCAAGGGTACCAGGGGGCAGGCGGGGAGCTGTTTTTT; CDR3aa: CASSQGYQGAGGELFF
j_gene: TRBJ2-1; v_gene: TRBV5-1; d_gene: TRBD2; abundance: NA; CDR3nt: TGCGCCAGCTATCGAGCTAGCGGGGATCTGTACAATGAGCAGTTCTTC; CDR3aa: CASYRASGDLYNEQFF
j_gene: TRBJ2-6; v_gene: TRBV7-9; d_gene: NA; abundance: NA; CDR3nt: TGTGCCAGCAGCCCAACAGGATCTGGGGCCAACGTCCTGACTTTC; CDR3aa: CASSPTGSGANVLTF
j_gene: TRBJ2-7; v_gene: TRBV11-2; d_gene: TRBD1; abundance: NA; CDR3nt: TGTGCCAGCAGCTTCCGCCAGGGGGTTAGCGAGCAGTACTTC; CDR3aa: CASSFRQGVSEQYF
j_gene: TRBJ1-5; v_gene: TRBV19; d_gene: NA; abundance: NA; CDR3nt: TGTGCCACCCAGACAGATTTCAATCAGCCCCAGCATTTT; CDR3aa: CATQTDFNQPQHF
j_gene: TRBJ1-1; v_gene: TRBV27; d_gene: NA; abundance: NA; CDR3nt: TGTGCCAGCAGTTTTTCAGGGCTGAGGACTGAAGCTTTCTTT; CDR3aa: CASSFSGLRTEAFF
j_gene: TRBJ1-1; v_gene: TRBV9; d_gene: NA; abundance: few; CDR3nt: TGTGCCAGCAGCGAGCGGATACGTCTCCGTTTTGGTTATACTGAAGCTTTCTTT; CDR3aa: CASSERIRLRFGYTEAFF
j_gene: TRBJ2-5; v_gene: TRBV7-3; d_gene: TRBD2; abundance: NA; CDR3nt: TGTGCCAGCAGCCGGACTAGCGGGGGTGGAGAGACCCAGTACTTC; CDR3aa: CASSRTSGGGETQYF
j_gene: TRBJ2-3; v_gene: TRBV2; d_gene: NA; abundance: NA; CDR3nt: TGTGCCAGCAGGTTGGGACTTACTACGGATACGCAGTATTTT; CDR3aa: CASRLGLTTDTQYF
j_gene: TRBJ2-2; v_gene: TRBV19; d_gene: TRBD1; abundance: NA; CDR3nt: TGTGCCACCTCGGGACAGGGAACCGGGGAGCTGTTTTTT; CDR3aa: CATSGQGTGELFF
j_gene: TRBJ1-5; v_gene: TRBV4-1; d_gene: TRBD1; abundance: NA; CDR3nt: TGCGCCAGCAGAATAAATACAGGGGCTGCTCAGCCCCAGCATTTT; CDR3aa: CASRINTGAAQPQHF
j_gene: TRBJ2-1; v_gene: TRBV18; d_gene: NA; abundance: NA; CDR3nt: TGTGCCAGCTCACTTAATGCGCTAGCAGCAGCCTACAATGAGCAGTTCTTC; CDR3aa: CASSLNALAAAYNEQFF
j_gene: TRBJ2-7; v_gene: TRBV2; d_gene: TRBD1; abundance: NA; CDR3nt: TGTGCCAGCAGTGAACAGGGGGCGCCCTCCTACGAGCAGTACTTC; CDR3aa: CASSEQGAPSYEQYF
j_gene: TRBJ1-1; v_gene: TRBV6-5; d_gene: NA; abundance: NA; CDR3nt: TGTGCCAGCAGTCCTCAGGGAAGCGTGACTGAAGCTTTCTTT; CDR3aa: CASSPQGSVTEAFF
j_gene: TRBJ2-5; v_gene: TRBV18; d_gene: NA; abundance: NA; CDR3nt: TGTGCCAGCTCACCACCGAATCCCCAGGGAGGCGAGACCCAGTACTTC; CDR3aa: CASSPPNPQGGETQYF
j_gene: TRBJ2-1; v_gene: TRBV27; d_gene: NA; abundance: NA; CDR3nt: TGTGCCAGCACCACAGCCTACAATGAGCAGTTCTTC; CDR3aa: CASTTAYNEQFF
j_gene: TRBJ2-2; v_gene: TRBV27; d_gene: TRBD1; abundance: NA; CDR3nt: TGTGCCAGCAGTCTCCGGGACAGGGGGTACACCGGGGAGCTGTTTTTT; CDR3aa: CASSLRDRGYTGELFF
j_gene: TRBJ1-6; v_gene: TRBV25-1; d_gene: NA; abundance: NA; CDR3nt: TGTGCCAGCAAACAGGGTTGGAATTCACCCCTCCACTTT; CDR3aa: CASKQGWNSPLHF
j_gene: TRBJ2-5; v_gene: TRBV18; d_gene: TRBD2; abundance: NA; CDR3nt: TGTGCCAGCTCACCATCTAGCGGGGGTAGAGAGACCCAGTACTTC; CDR3aa: CASSPSSGGRETQYF
j_gene: TRBJ2-3; v_gene: TRBV11-2; d_gene: TRBD2; abundance: NA; CDR3nt: TGTGCCAGCAGCCGTCGGACTAGCGTCCCAGATACGCAGTATTTT; CDR3aa: CASSRRTSVPDTQYF
j_gene: TRBJ1-4; v_gene: TRBV2; d_gene: NA; abundance: NA; CDR3nt: TGTGCCAGCCTGATGGGGCAGGGAGGGAAAAAACTGTTTTTT; CDR3aa: CASLMGQGGKKLFF
j_gene: TRBJ2-1; v_gene: TRBV5-1; d_gene: NA; abundance: NA; CDR3nt: TGCGCCAGCAGCTTGGTGTCTAGCAATGAGCAGTTCTTC; CDR3aa: CASSLVSSNEQFF
j_gene: TRBJ1-1; v_gene: TRBV11-2; d_gene: NA; abundance: few; CDR3nt: TGTGCCCGACCGAGGGGGGGCCGGGGCCCCCCTGAAGCTTTCTTT; CDR3aa: CARPRGGRGPPEAFF
j_gene: TRBJ2-5; v_gene: TRBV29-1; d_gene: NA; abundance: NA; CDR3nt: TGCAGCGCTCTCGAGTTGGGGGGAGGTTTAGAGACCCAGTACTTC; CDR3aa: CSALELGGGLETQYF
j_gene: TRBJ1-2; v_gene: TRBV5-1; d_gene: TRBD1; abundance: once; CDR3nt: TGCGCCAGCAGCCCACGAGACAGGGACTATGGCTACACCTTC; CDR3aa: CASSPRDRDYGYTF
j_gene: TRBJ1-2; v_gene: TRBV20-1; d_gene: NA; abundance: once; CDR3nt: TGCAGTGCTAGTCCCGGAGGGCAGGCGGGCTATGGCTACACCTTC; CDR3aa: CSASPGGQAGYGYTF
j_gene: TRBJ1-6; v_gene: TRBV6-5; d_gene: NA; abundance: NA; CDR3nt: TGTGCCAGCAGTTACCGTATCTACGCAAATTCACCCCTCCACTTT; CDR3aa: CASSYRIYANSPLHF
j_gene: TRBJ2-1; v_gene: TRBV7-9; d_gene: TRBD2; abundance: NA; CDR3nt: TGTGCCAGCAGCTTAGCTAGCGGGGGTTTTAATGAGCAGTTCTTC; CDR3aa: CASSLASGGFNEQFF
j_gene: TRBJ2-7; v_gene: TRBV2; d_gene: TRBD2; abundance: NA; CDR3nt: TGTGCCAGCAGTGGTGGTAGCGGGGTTCCCTACGAGCAGTACTTC; CDR3aa: CASSGGSGVPYEQYF
j_gene: TRBJ1-1; v_gene: TRBV5-1; d_gene: TRBD1; abundance: NA; CDR3nt: TGCGCCAGCAGCGTACAGGGGGGTGAAGCTTTCTTT; CDR3aa: CASSVQGGEAFF
j_gene: TRBJ2-1; v_gene: TRBV6-6; d_gene: NA; abundance: NA; CDR3nt: TGTGCCAGCAGTTTCACCAGGGGTTCCTACAATGAGCAGTTCTTC; CDR3aa: CASSFTRGSYNEQFF
j_gene: TRBJ1-1; v_gene: TRBV5-1; d_gene: TRBD1; abundance: NA; CDR3nt: TGCGCCAGCAGCCCTAGGACAGGGGGACTCACTGAAGCTTTCTTT; CDR3aa: CASSPRTGGLTEAFF
j_gene: TRBJ1-1; v_gene: TRBV19; d_gene: TRBD1; abundance: NA; CDR3nt: TGTGCCAGTAGTCTTACAGGGGTTACGAACACTGAAGCTTTCTTT; CDR3aa: CASSLTGVTNTEAFF
j_gene: TRBJ1-1; v_gene: TRBV18; d_gene: TRBD1; abundance: NA; CDR3nt: TGTGCCAGCTCTCCCCAGGGGGGAACTGAAGCTTTCTTT; CDR3aa: CASSPQGGTEAFF
j_gene: TRBJ2-4; v_gene: TRBV3-1/TRBV3-2; d_gene: NA; abundance: NA; CDR3nt: TGTGCCAGTGGTCTCGGGGGGCAGGAAAACATTCAGTACTTC; CDR3aa: CASGLGGQENIQYF
j_gene: TRBJ2-2; v_gene: TRBV10-3; d_gene: TRBD1; abundance: NA; CDR3nt: TGTGCCATCAGTGATCGAGGGGGCCTAAACACCGGGGAGCTGTTTTTT; CDR3aa: CAISDRGGLNTGELFF
j_gene: TRBJ2-1; v_gene: TRBV25-1; d_gene: TRBD2; abundance: few; CDR3nt: TGTGCCGGCACGCCTTTATCGCGGGGGGCGTTCTTC; CDR3aa: CAGTPLSRGAFF
j_gene: TRBJ2-5; v_gene: TRBV3-1/TRBV3-2; d_gene: TRBD2; abundance: NA; CDR3nt: TGTGCCAGCAGCCTCACGAAGCGGGGGGGCGGATGGCGTCGGACCCAGTACTTC; CDR3aa: CASSLTKRGGGWRRTQYF
j_gene: TRBJ2-7; v_gene: TRBV6-5; d_gene: TRBD1; abundance: NA; CDR3nt: TGTGCCAGCAGGATAGGACAGGGCAACTCCTACGAGCAGTACTTC; CDR3aa: CASRIGQGNSYEQYF
j_gene: TRBJ1-2; v_gene: TRBV23-1; d_gene: TRBD1; abundance: NA; CDR3nt: TGCGCCAGGAGATTTAGGGACAGAAACTTC; CDR3aa: CARRFRDRNF
j_gene: TRBJ1-4; v_gene: TRBV10-3; d_gene: NA; abundance: NA; CDR3nt: TGTGCCATCAGTGAGTCGTCGGGGAGAGGTGAAAAACTGTTTTTT; CDR3aa: CAISESSGRGEKLFF
j_gene: TRBJ2-1; v_gene: TRBV7-6; d_gene: TRBD1; abundance: NA; CDR3nt: TGTGCCAGCAGCTTAGGATACACAGGGGCCTACAATGAGCAGTTCTTC; CDR3aa: CASSLGYTGAYNEQFF
j_gene: TRBJ1-6; v_gene: TRBV7-6; d_gene: TRBD1; abundance: NA; CDR3nt: TGTGCCAGCAGCTTCGGTTTGACAGGGGCCTCACCCCTCCACTTT; CDR3aa: CASSFGLTGASPLHF
j_gene: TRBJ2-5; v_gene: TRBV7-3; d_gene: NA; abundance: NA; CDR3nt: TGTGCCAGCAGCTTATCGATCCGGGAGACCCAGTACTTC; CDR3aa: CASSLSIRETQYF
j_gene: TRBJ1-1; v_gene: TRBV9; d_gene: NA; abundance: NA; CDR3nt: TGTGCCAGCAGCGAGGGAGGGAACACTGAAGCTTTCTTT; CDR3aa: CASSEGGNTEAFF
j_gene: TRBJ2-5; v_gene: TRBV5-4; d_gene: NA; abundance: NA; CDR3nt: TGTGCCAGCAGCCCCGGAGGGAGGAGCCAAGAGACCCAGTACTTC; CDR3aa: CASSPGGRSQETQYF
j_gene: TRBJ2-7; v_gene: TRBV2; d_gene: NA; abundance: NA; CDR3nt: TGTGCCAGCAGTGAGAGCGGCCGGTCCTACGAGCAGTACTTC; CDR3aa: CASSESGRSYEQYF
j_gene: TRBJ2-1; v_gene: TRBV3-1/TRBV3-2; d_gene: NA; abundance: NA; CDR3nt: TGTGCCAGCACTCGAGGGAGCTCCTACAATGAGCAGTTCTTC; CDR3aa: CASTRGSSYNEQFF
j_gene: TRBJ2-7; v_gene: TRBV4-1; d_gene: TRBD1; abundance: NA; CDR3nt: TGCGCCAGCAGCCAAGATTACGCCCGGGACAGCTTCTCCTACGAGCAGTACTTC; CDR3aa: CASSQDYARDSFSYEQYF
j_gene: TRBJ2-3; v_gene: TRBV7-8; d_gene: NA; abundance: NA; CDR3nt: TGTGCCAGCAGCTTAGGGCCGCAGGGGATGCGCACAGATACGCAGTATTTT; CDR3aa: CASSLGPQGMRTDTQYF
j_gene: TRBJ2-7; v_gene: TRBV7-9; d_gene: TRBD1; abundance: NA; CDR3nt: TGTGCCAGCAGCCCCGTGGGACAGGTGGGGTTACGTCAGCAGTACTTC; CDR3aa: CASSPVGQVGLRQQYF
j_gene: TRBJ1-2; v_gene: TRBV10-3; d_gene: NA; abundance: NA; CDR3nt: TGTGCCATCAGGTACGAGGACAGCTATGGCTACACCTTC; CDR3aa: CAIRYEDSYGYTF